This T cell receptor beta chain derives from a study of T cells in narcolepsy. The data were produced by immunoSEQ multiplex PCR, yet TCRdb's version contains in-frame clones alone and is incomplete. The sample has around 30,000 clones; 70% to 85% are singletons. From germline, CDR1 is MGHDK and CDR2 SYGVNS. With 9 bases removed from V and 0 bases from J, the gap between germline ends came to 12 bases. This CDR3 is built from 13 residues. This sequence originates from a human donor in good health. Sequencing was performed on memory (CD45RA-) CD4+ T cells from blood. The chain links TRBV25-1 to TRBJ2-7; D is possibly TRBD2 (5 bases). In nucleotides, the CDR3 is TGTGCCAGTACGGGAACAAGCTCCTACGAGCAGTACTTC. This sequence encodes CASTGTSSYEQYF.